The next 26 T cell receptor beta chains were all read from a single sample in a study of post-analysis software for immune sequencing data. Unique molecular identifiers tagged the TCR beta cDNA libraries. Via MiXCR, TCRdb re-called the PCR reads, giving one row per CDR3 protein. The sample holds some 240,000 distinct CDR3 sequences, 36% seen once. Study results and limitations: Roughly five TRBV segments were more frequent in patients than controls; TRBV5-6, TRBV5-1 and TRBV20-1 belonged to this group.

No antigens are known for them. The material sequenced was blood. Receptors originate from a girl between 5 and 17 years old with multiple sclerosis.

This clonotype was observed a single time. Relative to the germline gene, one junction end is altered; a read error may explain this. In DNA, the CDR3 is TGTGCCAGCAGTTTACAAGGAGGGCGGACAGATGCGCAGTATTTT. As protein: CASSLQGGRTDAQYF. The chain links TRBV12-3 or TRBV12-4 to TRBJ2-3; the D call may be TRBD1 or TRBD2 (6 bases each). This CDR3 region has 15 residues.

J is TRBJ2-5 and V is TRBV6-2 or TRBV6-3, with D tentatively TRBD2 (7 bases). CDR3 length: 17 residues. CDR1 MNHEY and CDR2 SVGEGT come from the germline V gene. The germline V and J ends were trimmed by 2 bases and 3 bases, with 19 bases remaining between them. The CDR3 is CASSYRLGGLEEETQYF. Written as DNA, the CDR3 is TGTGCCAGCAGTTACCGTCTCGGGGGGCTTGAGGAAGAGACCCAGTACTTC.

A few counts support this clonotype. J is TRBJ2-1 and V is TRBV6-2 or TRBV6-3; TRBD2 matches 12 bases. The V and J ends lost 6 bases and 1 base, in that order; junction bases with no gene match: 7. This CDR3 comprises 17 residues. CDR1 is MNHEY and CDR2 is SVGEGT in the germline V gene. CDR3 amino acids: CASSPTSGRTSYNEQFF. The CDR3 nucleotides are TGTGCCAGCAGCCCGACTAGCGGGAGAACGTCCTACAATGAGCAGTTCTTC.

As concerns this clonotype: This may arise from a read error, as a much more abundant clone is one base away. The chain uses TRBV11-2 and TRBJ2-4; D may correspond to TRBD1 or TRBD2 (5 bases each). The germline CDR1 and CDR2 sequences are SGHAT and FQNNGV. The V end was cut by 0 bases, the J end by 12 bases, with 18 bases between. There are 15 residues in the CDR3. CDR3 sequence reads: CASSLEGGGRGTQYF. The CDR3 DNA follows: TGTGCCAGCAGCTTAGAAGGTGGCGGCCGAGGGACTCAGTACTTC.

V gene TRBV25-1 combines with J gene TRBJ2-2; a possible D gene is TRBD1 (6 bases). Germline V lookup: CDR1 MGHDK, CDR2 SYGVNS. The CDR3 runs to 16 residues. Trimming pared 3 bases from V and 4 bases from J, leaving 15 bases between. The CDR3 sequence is CASSDTPGQGTGELFF. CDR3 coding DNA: TGTGCCAGCAGTGACACTCCGGGACAAGGCACCGGGGAGCTGTTTTTT. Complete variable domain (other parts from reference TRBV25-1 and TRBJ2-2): EADIYQTPRYLVIGTGKKITLECSQTMGHDKMYWYQQDPGMELHLIHYSYGVNSTEKGDLSSESTVSRIRTEHFPLTLESARPSHTSQYLCASSDTPGQGTGELFFGEGSRLTVL.

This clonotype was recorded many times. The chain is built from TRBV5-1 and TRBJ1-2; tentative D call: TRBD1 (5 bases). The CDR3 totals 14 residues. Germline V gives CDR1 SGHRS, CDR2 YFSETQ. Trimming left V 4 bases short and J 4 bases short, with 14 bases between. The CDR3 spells CASSPGGTTYGYTF. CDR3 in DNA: TGCGCCAGCAGCCCGGGGGGGACTACCTATGGCTACACCTTC.

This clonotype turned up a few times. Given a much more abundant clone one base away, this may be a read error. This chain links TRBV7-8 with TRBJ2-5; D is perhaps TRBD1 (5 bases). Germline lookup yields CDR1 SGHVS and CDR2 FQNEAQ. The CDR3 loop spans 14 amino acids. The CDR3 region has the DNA TGTGCCAGCAGTAAACCGCAGGGCGGAGAGACCCGGTACTTC. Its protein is CASSKPQGGETRYF.

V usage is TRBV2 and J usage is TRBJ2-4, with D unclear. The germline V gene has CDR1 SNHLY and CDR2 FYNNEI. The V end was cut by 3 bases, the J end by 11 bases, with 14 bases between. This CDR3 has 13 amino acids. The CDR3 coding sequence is TGTGCCAGCAGTGACCCGGACGTAATGTTTCAGTACTTC. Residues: CASSDPDVMFQYF. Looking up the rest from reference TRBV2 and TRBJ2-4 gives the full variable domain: EPEVTQTPSHQVTQMGQEVILRCVPISNHLYFYWYRQILGQKVEFLVSFYNNEISEKSEIFDDQFSVERPDGSNFTLKIRSTKLEDSAMYFCASSDPDVMFQYFGAGTRLSVL.

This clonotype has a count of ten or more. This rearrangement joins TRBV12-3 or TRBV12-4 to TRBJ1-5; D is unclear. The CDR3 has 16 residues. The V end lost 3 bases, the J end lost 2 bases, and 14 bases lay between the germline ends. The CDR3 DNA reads TGTGCCAGCAGTTTGTGGGGATCGTCGGGCAATCAGCCCCAGCATTTT. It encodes CASSLWGSSGNQPQHF.

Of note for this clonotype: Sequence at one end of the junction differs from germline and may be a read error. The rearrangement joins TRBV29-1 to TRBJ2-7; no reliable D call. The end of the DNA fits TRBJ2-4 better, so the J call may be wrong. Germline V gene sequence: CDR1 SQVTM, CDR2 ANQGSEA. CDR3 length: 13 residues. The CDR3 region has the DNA TGCAACGTTGCTGAAGGAAACCGAAACATTCAGTACTTC. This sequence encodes CNVAEGNRNIQYF.

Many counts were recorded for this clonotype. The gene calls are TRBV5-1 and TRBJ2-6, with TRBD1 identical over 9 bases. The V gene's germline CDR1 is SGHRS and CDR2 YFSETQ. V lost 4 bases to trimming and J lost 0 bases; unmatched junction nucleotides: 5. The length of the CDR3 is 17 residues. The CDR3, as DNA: TGCGCCAGCAGCCACAGGGGGCAAAGCTCTGGGGCCAACGTCCTGACTTTC. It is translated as CASSHRGQSSGANVLTF.

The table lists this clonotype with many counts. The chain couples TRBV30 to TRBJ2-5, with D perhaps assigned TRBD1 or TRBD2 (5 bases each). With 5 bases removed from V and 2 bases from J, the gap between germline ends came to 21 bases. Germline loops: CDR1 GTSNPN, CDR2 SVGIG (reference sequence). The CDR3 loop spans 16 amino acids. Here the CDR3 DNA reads TGTGCCTGGTCGACAAAGACGTGGGGGAGTCAAGAGACCCAGTACTTC. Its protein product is CAWSTKTWGSQETQYF. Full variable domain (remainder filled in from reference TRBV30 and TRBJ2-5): SQTIHQWPATLVQPVGSPLSLECTVEGTSNPNLYWYRQAAGRGLQLLFYSVGIGQISSEVPQNLSASRPQDRQFILSSKKLLLSDSGFYLCAWSTKTWGSQETQYFGPGTRLLVL.

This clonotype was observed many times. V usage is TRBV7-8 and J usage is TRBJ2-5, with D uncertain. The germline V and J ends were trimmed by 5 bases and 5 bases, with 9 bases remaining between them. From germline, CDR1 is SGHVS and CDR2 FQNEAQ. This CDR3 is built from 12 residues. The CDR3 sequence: CASSLGAETQYF. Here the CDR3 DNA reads TGTGCCAGCAGCCTTGGTGCGGAGACCCAGTACTTC.

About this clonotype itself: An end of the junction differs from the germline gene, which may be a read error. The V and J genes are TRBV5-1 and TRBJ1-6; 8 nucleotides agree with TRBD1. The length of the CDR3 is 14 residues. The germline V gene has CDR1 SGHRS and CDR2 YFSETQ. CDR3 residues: CVSSAGQDNSPLHF. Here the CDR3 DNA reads TGCGTCAGCAGCGCGGGACAGGATAATTCACCCCTCCACTTT.

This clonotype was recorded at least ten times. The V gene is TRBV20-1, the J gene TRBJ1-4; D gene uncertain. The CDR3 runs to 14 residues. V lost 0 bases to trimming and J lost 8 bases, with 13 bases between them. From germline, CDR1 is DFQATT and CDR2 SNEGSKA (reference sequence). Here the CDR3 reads CSARDGSVGEKLFF. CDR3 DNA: TGCAGTGCTAGAGACGGTTCCGTAGGGGAAAAACTGTTTTTT.

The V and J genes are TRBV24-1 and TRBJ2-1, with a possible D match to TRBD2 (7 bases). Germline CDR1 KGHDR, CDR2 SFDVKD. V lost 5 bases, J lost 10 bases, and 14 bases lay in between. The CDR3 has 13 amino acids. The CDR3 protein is CATSAVGGQEQFF. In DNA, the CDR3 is TGTGCCACCAGTGCGGTCGGGGGGCAAGAGCAGTTCTTC.

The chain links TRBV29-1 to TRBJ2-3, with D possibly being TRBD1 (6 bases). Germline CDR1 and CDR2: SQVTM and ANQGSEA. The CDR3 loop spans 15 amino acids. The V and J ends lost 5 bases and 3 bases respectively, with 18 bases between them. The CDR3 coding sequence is TGCAGCGTTCTCGGGACACCGGAGGAAACAGATACGCAGTATTTT. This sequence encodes CSVLGTPEETDTQYF.

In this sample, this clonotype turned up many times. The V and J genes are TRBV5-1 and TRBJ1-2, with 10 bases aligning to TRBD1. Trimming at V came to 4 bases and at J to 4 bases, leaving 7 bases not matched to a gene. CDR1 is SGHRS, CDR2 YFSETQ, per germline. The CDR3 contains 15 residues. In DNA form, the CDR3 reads TGCGCCAGCAGCCCAGGGGACAGGGGAAGCTATGGCTACACCTTC. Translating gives CASSPGDRGSYGYTF. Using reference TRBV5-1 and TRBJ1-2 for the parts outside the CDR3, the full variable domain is KAGVTQTPRYLIKTRGQQVTLSCSPISGHRSVSWYQQTPGQGLQFLFEYFSETQRNKGNFPGRFSGRQFSNSRSEMNVSTLELGDSALYLCASSPGDRGSYGYTFGSGTRLTVV.

The CDR3 reads CASSQGQSNQPQHF. The CDR3 DNA reads TGTGCCAGCAGCCAGGGACAAAGCAATCAGCCCCAGCATTTT. The V call is TRBV13, the J call TRBJ1-5, with D possibly matching TRBD1 (6 bases). The CDR3 loop spans 14 amino acids. V was clipped by 5 bases and J by 1 base, with 9 bases between them. Germline CDR1 and CDR2: PRHDT and FYEKMQ (reference sequence).

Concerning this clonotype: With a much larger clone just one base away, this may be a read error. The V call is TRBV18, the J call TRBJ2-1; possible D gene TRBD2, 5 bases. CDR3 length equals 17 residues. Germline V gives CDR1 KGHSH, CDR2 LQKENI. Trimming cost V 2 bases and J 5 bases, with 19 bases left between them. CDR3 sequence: CASSPKVVRGGNNEQFF. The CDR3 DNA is TGTGCCAGCTCACCAAAAGTAGTACGGGGTGGCAACAATGAGCAGTTCTTC. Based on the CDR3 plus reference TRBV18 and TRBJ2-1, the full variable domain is NAGVMQNPRHLVRRRGQEARLRCSPMKGHSHVYWYRQLPEEGLKFMVYLQKENIIDESGMPKERFSAEFPKEGPSILRIQQVVRGDSAAYFCASSPKVVRGGNNEQFFGPGTRLTVL.

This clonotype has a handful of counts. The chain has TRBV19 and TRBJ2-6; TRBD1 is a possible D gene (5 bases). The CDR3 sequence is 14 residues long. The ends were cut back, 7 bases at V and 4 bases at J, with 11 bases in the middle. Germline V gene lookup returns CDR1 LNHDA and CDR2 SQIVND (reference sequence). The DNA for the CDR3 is TGTGCCAGTATAGGGGCGACCGGGGCCAACGTCCTGACTTTC. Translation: CASIGATGANVLTF. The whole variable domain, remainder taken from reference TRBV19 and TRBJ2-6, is DGGITQSPKYLFRKEGQNVTLSCEQNLNHDAMYWYRQDPGQGLRLIYYSQIVNDFQKGDIAEGYSVSREKKESFPLTVTSAQKNPTAFYLCASIGATGANVLTFGAGSRLTVL.

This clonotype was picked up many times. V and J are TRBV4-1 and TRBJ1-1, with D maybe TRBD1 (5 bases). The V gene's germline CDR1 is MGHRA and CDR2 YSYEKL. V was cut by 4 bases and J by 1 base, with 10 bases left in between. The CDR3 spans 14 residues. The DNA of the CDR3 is TGCGCCAGCAGCCGAGGAAGGGGGAACACTGAAGCTTTCTTT. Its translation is CASSRGRGNTEAFF.

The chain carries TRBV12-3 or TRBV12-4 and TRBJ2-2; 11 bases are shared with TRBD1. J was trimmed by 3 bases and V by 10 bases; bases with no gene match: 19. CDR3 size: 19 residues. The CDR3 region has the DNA TGTGCCACCCAGAAGCCGACTATACCGGGACAGGGGGACACCGGGGAGCTGTTTTTT. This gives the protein CATQKPTIPGQGDTGELFF.

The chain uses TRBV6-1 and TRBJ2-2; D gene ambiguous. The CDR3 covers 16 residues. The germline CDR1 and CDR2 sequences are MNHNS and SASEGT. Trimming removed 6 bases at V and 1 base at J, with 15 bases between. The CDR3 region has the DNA TGTGCCAGCAGGGAACGGGCACATCAGAACACCGGGGAGCTGTTTTTT. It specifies CASRERAHQNTGELFF.

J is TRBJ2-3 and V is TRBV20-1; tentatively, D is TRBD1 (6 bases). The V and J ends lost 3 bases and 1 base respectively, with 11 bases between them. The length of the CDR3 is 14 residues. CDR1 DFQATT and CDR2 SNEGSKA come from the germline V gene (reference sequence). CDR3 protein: CSASDEGGTDTQYF. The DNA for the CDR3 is TGCAGTGCTAGTGATGAGGGGGGCACAGATACGCAGTATTTT.

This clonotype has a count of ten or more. This CDR3 is CASSASPLTEAFF. CDR3 sequence (DNA): TGTGCCAGCAGCGCCTCCCCCCTCACTGAAGCTTTCTTT. The V call is TRBV9, the J call TRBJ1-1; D is unresolved. The CDR3 totals 13 residues. Deletions cut 3 bases from V and 4 bases from J, with 10 bases between. Germline CDR1 SGDLS, CDR2 YYNGEE. Full variable domain (outside the CDR3, taken from reference TRBV9 and TRBJ1-1): DSGVTQTPKHLITATGQRVTLRCSPRSGDLSVYWYQQSLDQGLQFLIQYYNGEERAKGNILERFSAQQFPDLHSELNLSSLELGDSALYFCASSASPLTEAFFGQGTRLTVV.